The T cell receptor beta chain under discussion was sequenced for a study of blood T cell repertoires in COVID-19. The V and J ends lost 8 bases and 4 bases, in that order; junction bases with no gene match: 7. Germline CDR1 and CDR2: SNHLY and FYNNEI. The CDR3 sequence is 13 residues long. This clone occurred once. The data were produced by immunoSEQ multiplex PCR, yet TCRdb's version contains in-frame clones alone and is incomplete. The sample lists 150,000 to 200,000 clones; approximately 86% were seen once. The chain links TRBV2 to TRBJ1-2, with 7 bases identical to TRBD1. The clonotype was recovered from a man older than 75 with COVID-19, enrolled during active disease. The material sequenced was peripheral blood. CDR3 in DNA: TGTGCCAGCTATATGACAGGGCCCTATGGCTACACCTTC. Amino acids: CASYMTGPYGYTF.